This T cell receptor beta chain was documented in a study of shared clonotypes between healthy human individuals. Only in-frame clones appear in the TCRdb table, and some are missing; sequencing was by immunoSEQ multiplex PCR. The table includes 2 million to 2.5 million clones, roughly 93% detected once. Both subsets, CD45RA+ naive and CD45RA-negative memory, were split from the CD4+ cells. What was sequenced was naive CD4+ T cells from PBMCs. As for subset: CD45RA+ positively selected. The sequence derives from a man younger than 35 in good health. Some clones in this sample may be carry-over from other donors' samples.

The CDR3 loop reads CAWSRDRGSGEKLFF. CDR3 nucleotides: TGTGCCTGGAGTAGAGACAGGGGAAGTGGGGAAAAACTGTTTTTT. V usage is TRBV30 and J usage is TRBJ1-4, with 8 nucleotides matching TRBD1. V shed 2 bases and J 8 bases; nucleotides not matched to a gene: 10. Germline CDR1 is GTSNPN and CDR2 is SVGIG (reference sequence). CDR3 length: 15 residues.